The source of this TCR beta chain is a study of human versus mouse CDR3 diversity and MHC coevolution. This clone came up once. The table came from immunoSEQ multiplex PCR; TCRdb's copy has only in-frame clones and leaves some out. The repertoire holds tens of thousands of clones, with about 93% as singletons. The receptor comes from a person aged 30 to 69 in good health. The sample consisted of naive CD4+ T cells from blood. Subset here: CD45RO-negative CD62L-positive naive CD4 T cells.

CDR3 residues: CASSQDEQIYGYTF. CDR3 DNA sequence: TGTGCCAGCAGCCAAGATGAACAGATTTATGGCTACACCTTC. J is TRBJ1-2 and V is TRBV14, with no clear D. Germline V lookup: CDR1 SGHDN, CDR2 FVKESK. V lost 0 bases, J lost 5 bases, and 10 bases lay in between. This CDR3 has 14 residues.